The 8 T cell receptor beta chains below were found in one sample sequenced in a study of circulating tumor DNA in untreated peripheral T-cell lymphoma. The data were produced by immunoSEQ multiplex PCR, yet TCRdb's version contains in-frame clones alone and is incomplete. The table shows about 10,000 clones, with roughly 82% occurring only once. The sample consisted of tumor tissue. Every receptor here comes from a human donor with peripheral T-cell lymphoma.

This chain joins TRBV6-8 and TRBJ2-7; 10 bases fit TRBD1. The CDR3 runs to 14 residues. Trimming cost V 5 bases and J 5 bases; bases outside gene matches: 6. In germline, CDR1 is MNHGY, CDR2 SAAAGT. The CDR3 sequence: CASSGTGDWDEQYF. The CDR3, as DNA: TGTGCCAGCAGTGGGACAGGGGACTGGGACGAGCAGTACTTC.

This rearrangement joins TRBV19 to TRBJ2-1; D is undetermined. V was cut by 3 bases and J by 2 bases, with 11 bases left in between. Germline V gene data show CDR1 as LNHDA and CDR2 as SQIVND (reference sequence). The CDR3 contains 15 residues. The CDR3 sequence is CASSIRTETYNEQFF. In DNA form, the CDR3 reads TGTGCCAGTAGTATTCGCACAGAAACCTACAATGAGCAGTTCTTC.

The rearrangement joins TRBV12-5 to TRBJ2-2; D possibly matches TRBD1 or TRBD2 (5 bases each). The CDR3 loop spans 15 amino acids. Between the trimmed V and J ends, which lost 6 bases and 6 bases, there was a span of 17 bases. Germline CDR1 and CDR2: LGHNT and FRNRAP. The chain's CDR3 is CASGWGTGKAGELFF. The CDR3 DNA follows: TGTGCTAGTGGCTGGGGGACGGGGAAGGCCGGGGAGCTGTTTTTT.

The CDR3 loop reads CASSPRPKYNYGYTF. As DNA, the CDR3 is TGTGCCAGCAGCCCCAGGCCGAAATACAACTATGGCTACACCTTC. The V call is TRBV11-3, the J call TRBJ1-2; D unclear. Germline V gene data show CDR1 as SGHNT and CDR2 as YENEEA. V gave up 5 bases and J gave up 2 bases, with 15 bases separating them. The CDR3 consists of 15 residues.

This chain uses TRBV6-8 with TRBJ1-3; D ambiguous. From germline, CDR1 is MNHGY and CDR2 SAAAGT. V was clipped by 6 bases and J by 3 bases, with 6 bases between them. CDR3 length: 12 residues. CDR3 protein: CASSLGGNTIYF. The CDR3 DNA reads TGTGCCAGCAGCCTTGGTGGAAACACCATATATTTT.

The sample holds one count of this clone. This sequence joins TRBV19 and TRBJ2-1, with D maybe TRBD2 (6 bases). Germline V lookup: CDR1 LNHDA, CDR2 SQIVND (reference sequence). Between the trimmed V and J ends, which lost 5 bases and 9 bases, there was a span of 17 bases. The CDR3 loop spans 14 amino acids. This chain's CDR3 is CASSRGSTFSEQFF. CDR3 in DNA: TGTGCCAGTAGTCGGGGGTCGACGTTCTCTGAGCAGTTCTTC.

The chain carries TRBV19 and TRBJ2-1; no clear D. V lost 6 bases, J lost 8 bases, and 14 bases lay in between. Looked up from germline, CDR1 is LNHDA and CDR2 is SQIVND (reference sequence). There are 13 residues in the CDR3. The CDR3 sequence is CASSPNPVDEQFF. As DNA, the CDR3 is TGTGCCAGTAGCCCTAATCCAGTCGATGAGCAGTTCTTC. The variable domain in full, completed from reference TRBV19 and TRBJ2-1, reads DGGITQSPKYLFRKEGQNVTLSCEQNLNHDAMYWYRQDPGQGLRLIYYSQIVNDFQKGDIAEGYSVSREKKESFPLTVTSAQKNPTAFYLCASSPNPVDEQFFGPGTRLTVL.

The gene calls are TRBV11-3 and TRBJ1-5, with D perhaps matching TRBD1 (5 bases). Between the trimmed V and J ends, which lost 4 bases and 5 bases, there was a span of 12 bases. This CDR3 is 14 amino acids long. CDR1 is SGHNT and CDR2 is YENEEA in the germline V gene. The CDR3 nucleotides are TGTGCCAGCAGCTCGGGGGGGGAGTATCAGCCCCAGCATTTT. Its protein product is CASSSGGEYQPQHF.